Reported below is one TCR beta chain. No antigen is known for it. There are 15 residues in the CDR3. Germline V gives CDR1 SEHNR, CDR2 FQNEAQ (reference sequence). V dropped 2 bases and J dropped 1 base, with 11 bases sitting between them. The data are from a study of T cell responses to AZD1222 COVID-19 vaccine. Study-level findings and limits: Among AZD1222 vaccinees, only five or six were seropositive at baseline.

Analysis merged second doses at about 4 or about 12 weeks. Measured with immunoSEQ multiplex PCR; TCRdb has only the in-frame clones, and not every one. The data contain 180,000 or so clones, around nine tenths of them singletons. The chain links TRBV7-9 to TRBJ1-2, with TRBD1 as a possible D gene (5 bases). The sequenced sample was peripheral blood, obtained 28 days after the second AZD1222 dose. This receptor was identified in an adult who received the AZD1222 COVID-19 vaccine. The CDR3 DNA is TGTGCCAGCAGCTTATGGGTACAGGATAACTATGGCTACACCTTC. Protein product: CASSLWVQDNYGYTF.